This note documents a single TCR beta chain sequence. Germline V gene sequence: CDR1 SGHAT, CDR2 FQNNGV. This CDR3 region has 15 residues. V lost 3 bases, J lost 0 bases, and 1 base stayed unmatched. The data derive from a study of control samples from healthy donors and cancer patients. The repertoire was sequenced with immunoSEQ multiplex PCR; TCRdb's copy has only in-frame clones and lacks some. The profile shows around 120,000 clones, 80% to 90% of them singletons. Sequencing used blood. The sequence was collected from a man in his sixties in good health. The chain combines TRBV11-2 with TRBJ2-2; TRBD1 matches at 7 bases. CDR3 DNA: TGTGCCAGCAGCTTCGGGACAGCGAACACCGGGGAGCTGTTTTTT. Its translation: CASSFGTANTGELFF. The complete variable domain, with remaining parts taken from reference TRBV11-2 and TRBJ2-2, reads EAGVAQSPRYKIIEKRQSVAFWCNPISGHATLYWYQQILGQGPKLLIQFQNNGVVDDSQLPKDRFSAERLKGVDSTLKIQPAKLEDSAVYLCASSFGTANTGELFFGEGSRLTVL.